This TCR beta chain appears in the sequencing data of a study of blood T cell repertoires in COVID-19. Turning to the study itself: Samples came from the United States, Italy and Spain, spanning acute and convalescent COVID-19.

The assay was immunoSEQ multiplex PCR, and TCRdb's table has in-frame clones only and misses some. The data show about 210,000 clones, around 90% seen once. Participant age was about 18 to 95 years, and participants resided in 20 to 30 US areas. Cohort allocation depended upon clinical history that participants reported. This clonotype was sampled from a man aged 18 to 30 with acute COVID-19. Sequencing was performed on PBMCs or T cells enriched from blood (not recorded which).

CDR3: CARREDSRAYEQYF. Here the CDR3 DNA reads TGTGCCAGGCGGGAGGACAGTAGGGCCTACGAGCAGTACTTC. The chain has TRBV6-5 and TRBJ2-7; 8 nucleotides align to TRBD2. Looked up from germline, CDR1 is MNHEY and CDR2 is SVGAGI. The CDR3 is 14 residues long. V was pared by 9 bases and J by 2 bases, with 9 bases of the junction left unmatched.